This T cell receptor beta chain was retrieved from a study of T cell repertoires in cytomegalovirus infection. From the reads, TCRdb called clonotypes with MiXCR, one entry per CDR3 protein. The table has approximately 400,000 distinct CDR3 sequences, around 32% seen once; the top ten hold roughly an eighth. The CDR3 is made up of 14 amino acids. Trimming shortened V by 3 bases and J by 5 bases, and 8 bases separated the two germline ends. This TCR came from a human donor in good health (CMV status not recorded). Some clones in this sample may be carry-over from other donors' samples. The material sequenced was PBMCs. V usage is TRBV12-3 or TRBV12-4 and J usage is TRBJ1-6; a possible D gene is TRBD1 (6 bases). The CDR3: CASSLGADNSPLHF. CDR3 DNA: TGTGCCAGCAGTTTGGGGGCCGATAATTCACCCCTCCACTTT.